Included here is one TCR beta chain sequence, with context. The antigen remains undetermined. Each of the patients experienced relapse following autologous stem cell transplantation, and their brentuximab vedotin exposure differed. From thawed PBMCs, CD4+ T cells were purified using magnetic negative selection. These data are taken from a study of PD-1 blockade in classical Hodgkin lymphoma. Study in general: Patients were treated with nivolumab at 3 mg/kg, and this was given intravenously every 2 weeks.

The length of the CDR3 is 13 residues. The V end lost 6 bases, the J end lost 8 bases, and 15 bases lay between the germline ends. Germline V gene sequence: CDR1 SNHLY, CDR2 FYNNEI. Sequenced by immunoSEQ multiplex PCR; TCRdb stores in-frame clones only, minus some. The sample lists 25,000 or so clones; about 80% were seen once. Study-wide results and limits: Patients with a complete response exhibited baseline diversity comparable to newly diagnosed patients. Undefined causes, possibly disease activity or prior therapy, underlie the repertoire differences.

This sequence joins TRBV2 and TRBJ2-3; the D call may be TRBD1 or TRBD2 (6 bases each). The clonotype comes from a human donor with classical Hodgkin lymphoma. The source was CD4+ T cells from blood, collected at baseline. For the CDR3, the DNA is TGTGCCAGCAGCGGGGGCTTGCGGGGTACGCAGTATTTT. This encodes CASSGGLRGTQYF.